A single sample is the source of the 7 T cell receptor beta chains below, sequenced in a study of cytotoxic CD8 clonotypes in ibrutinib-treated CLL. Sequencing used immunoSEQ multiplex PCR; TCRdb keeps in-frame clones, though not all of them. The sample consists of under 150,000 clones, around 81% of them appearing once. Sequenced here: PBMCs, sampled after 36 months of ibrutinib treatment. The receptors were sampled from a human donor with chronic lymphocytic leukemia.

This chain joins TRBV5-1 and TRBJ2-5, with 8 bases lining up with TRBD2. The junction had 16 bases not matched to a gene; V was cut back by 6 bases and J by 6 bases. The CDR3 sequence is 16 residues long. Germline CDR1 is SGHRS and CDR2 is YFSETQ. CDR3 nucleotide sequence: TGCGCCAGCACACCAGACGTGGGCGGGAGGTGGCAGACCCAGTACTTC. This translates into CASTPDVGGRWQTQYF. Full variable domain (remainder filled in from reference TRBV5-1 and TRBJ2-5): KAGVTQTPRYLIKTRGQQVTLSCSPISGHRSVSWYQQTPGQGLQFLFEYFSETQRNKGNFPGRFSGRQFSNSRSEMNVSTLELGDSALYLCASTPDVGGRWQTQYFGPGTRLLVL.

This clone has only a few counts. Written as DNA, the CDR3 is TGTGCCTTAACCGGGACAGGGGGACAGCCCCAGCATTTT. It is translated as CALTGTGGQPQHF. The rearrangement links TRBV30 to TRBJ1-5, with 11 bases fitting TRBD1. The V gene end was trimmed by 7 bases and the J gene end by 7 bases; junction bases not matched to a gene: 6. The CDR3 consists of 13 residues. Germline-derived CDR1 and CDR2 are GTSNPN and SVGIG (reference sequence). Full variable domain (missing parts from reference TRBV30 and TRBJ1-5): SQTIHQWPATLVQPVGSPLSLECTVEGTSNPNLYWYRQAAGRGLQLLFYSVGIGQISSEVPQNLSASRPQDRQFILSSKKLLLSDSGFYLCALTGTGGQPQHFGDGTRLSIL.

This chain links TRBV4-1 with TRBJ2-7; maybe TRBD1 (5 bases). The germline CDR1 and CDR2 sequences are MGHRA and YSYEKL. CDR3 length equals 16 residues. Deletions cut 1 base from V and 4 bases from J, with 17 bases between. The CDR3 region is CASSQGGGRNKYEQYF. The CDR3 coding sequence is TGCGCCAGCAGCCAAGGGGGCGGCCGGAACAAGTACGAGCAGTACTTC.

This chain connects TRBV5-4 to TRBJ1-2; D ambiguous. V was pared by 0 bases and J by 7 bases, with 10 bases between. The CDR3 is 13 amino acids. The germline CDR1 and CDR2 sequences are SGHNT and YYREEE (reference sequence). The chain's CDR3 is CASSLEGEGGYTF. The CDR3 bases are TGTGCCAGCAGCTTGGAGGGCGAGGGTGGCTACACCTTC. The full variable domain, completed using reference TRBV5-4 and TRBJ1-2, is ETGVTQSPTHLIKTRGQQVTLRCSSQSGHNTVSWYQQALGQGPQFIFQYYREEENGRGNFPPRFSGLQFPNYSSELNVNALELDDSALYLCASSLEGEGGYTFGSGTRLTVV.

This chain joins TRBV18 and TRBJ1-3, with 7 positions matching TRBD1. Germline CDR1 KGHSH, CDR2 LQKENI. The CDR3 is made up of 15 amino acids. Losses at the gene ends were 2 bases for V and 3 bases for J; bases not matched to a gene: 4. Here the CDR3 DNA reads TGTGCCAGCTCACCAACAACAGGGGTTGGAAACACCATATATTTT. It codes for CASSPTTGVGNTIYF.

This clone was seen once. This rearrangement joins TRBV27 to TRBJ1-2; 10 bases fit TRBD1. The length of the CDR3 is 14 residues. The J segment lost 5 bases and the V segment lost 11 bases, leaving 11 bases of the junction unmatched. CDR1 is MNHEY and CDR2 is SMNVEV in the germline V gene (reference sequence). The CDR3 protein is CAVSPGTGVYGYTF. The CDR3, as DNA: TGTGCCGTCTCACCCGGGACAGGGGTTTATGGCTACACCTTC.

The V gene is TRBV21-1, the J gene TRBJ1-2. TRBV21-1 is a known pseudogene. CDR3 size: 15 residues. Written as DNA, the CDR3 is TGTGCCAGCAGCTATCCCCAGCACCCAGACTATGGCTACACCTTC. Its translation: CASSYPQHPDYGYTF.